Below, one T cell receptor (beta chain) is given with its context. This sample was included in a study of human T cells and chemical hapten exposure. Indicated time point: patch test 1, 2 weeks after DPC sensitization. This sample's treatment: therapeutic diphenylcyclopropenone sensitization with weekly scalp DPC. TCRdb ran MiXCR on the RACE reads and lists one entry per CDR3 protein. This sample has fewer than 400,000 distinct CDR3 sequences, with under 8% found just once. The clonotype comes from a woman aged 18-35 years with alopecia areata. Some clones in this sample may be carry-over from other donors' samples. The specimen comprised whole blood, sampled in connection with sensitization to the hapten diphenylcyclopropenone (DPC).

CDR3 loop: CSTMRGTDTQYF. CDR3 nucleotides: TGCAGTACTATGCGGGGCACAGATACGCAGTATTTT. The V call is TRBV20-1, the J call TRBJ2-3; weak D call: TRBD2 (5 bases). This CDR3 spans 12 amino acids. Germline assignment: CDR1 DFQATT and CDR2 SNEGSKA (reference sequence). Trimming left V 8 bases short and J 1 base short, with 10 bases between.